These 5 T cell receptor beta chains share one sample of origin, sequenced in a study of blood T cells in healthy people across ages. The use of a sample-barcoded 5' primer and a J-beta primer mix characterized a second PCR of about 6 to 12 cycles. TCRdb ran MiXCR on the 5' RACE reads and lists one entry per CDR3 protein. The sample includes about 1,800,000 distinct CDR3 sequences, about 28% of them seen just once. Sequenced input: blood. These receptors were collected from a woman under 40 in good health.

CDR3 amino acids: CASSYSSRGGGHTEAFF. In nucleotides, the CDR3 is TGTGCCAGCAGTTACTCGAGCAGGGGAGGGGGCCACACTGAAGCTTTCTTT. The J gene is TRBJ1-1, the V gene TRBV6-6; 7 bases map to TRBD1. This CDR3 has 17 amino acids. Germline trimming cut 0 bases from V and 3 bases from J; bases unmatched to any gene: 10. Germline V gene lookup returns CDR1 MNHNY and CDR2 SVGAGI (reference sequence).

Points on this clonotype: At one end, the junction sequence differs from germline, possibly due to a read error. CDR3 amino acids: CANSISRDPTAYEQYF. The CDR3 DNA follows: TGTGCCAACAGCATTTCCCGGGACCCCACCGCGTACGAGCAGTACTTC. The genes are TRBV7-8 and TRBJ2-5; either TRBD1 or TRBD2 may supply D (5 bases each). TRBJ2-7 matches the DNA end more closely, so the J call is doubtful. The CDR3 totals 16 residues. Germline-derived CDR1 and CDR2 are SGHVS and FQNEAQ.

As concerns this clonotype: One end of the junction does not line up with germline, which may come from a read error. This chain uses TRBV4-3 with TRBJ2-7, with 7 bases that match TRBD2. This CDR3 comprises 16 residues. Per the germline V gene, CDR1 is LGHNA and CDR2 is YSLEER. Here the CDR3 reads CASSQDWEGPLYERYF. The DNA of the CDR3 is TGCGCCAGCAGCCAAGATTGGGAGGGACCCCTCTACGAGCGGTACTTC.

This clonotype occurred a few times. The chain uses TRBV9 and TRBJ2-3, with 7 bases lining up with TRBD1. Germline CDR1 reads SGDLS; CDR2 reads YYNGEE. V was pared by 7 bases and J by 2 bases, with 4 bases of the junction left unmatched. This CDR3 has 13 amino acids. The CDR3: CASHRGDTDTQYF. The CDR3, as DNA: TGTGCCAGCCACAGGGGAGACACAGATACGCAGTATTTT.

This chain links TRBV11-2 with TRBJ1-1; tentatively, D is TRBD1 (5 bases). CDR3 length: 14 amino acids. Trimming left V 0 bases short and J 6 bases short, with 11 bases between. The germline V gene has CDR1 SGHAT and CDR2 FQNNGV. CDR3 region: CASSLDPGRPEAFF. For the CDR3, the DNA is TGTGCCAGCAGCTTAGACCCAGGGCGGCCTGAAGCTTTCTTT.